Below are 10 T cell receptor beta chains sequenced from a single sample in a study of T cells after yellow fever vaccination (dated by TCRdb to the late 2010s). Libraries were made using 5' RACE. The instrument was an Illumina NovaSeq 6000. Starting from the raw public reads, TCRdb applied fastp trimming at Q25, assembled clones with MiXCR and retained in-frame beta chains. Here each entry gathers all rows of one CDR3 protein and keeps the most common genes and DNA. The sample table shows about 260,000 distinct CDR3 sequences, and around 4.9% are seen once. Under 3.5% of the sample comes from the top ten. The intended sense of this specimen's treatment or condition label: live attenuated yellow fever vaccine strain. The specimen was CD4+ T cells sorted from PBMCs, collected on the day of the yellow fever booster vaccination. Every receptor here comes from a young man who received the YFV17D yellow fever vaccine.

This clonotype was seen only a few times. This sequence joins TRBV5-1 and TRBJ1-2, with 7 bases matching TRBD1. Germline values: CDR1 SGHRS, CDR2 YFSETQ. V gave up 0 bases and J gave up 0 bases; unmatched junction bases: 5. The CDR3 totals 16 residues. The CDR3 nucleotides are TGCGCCAGCAGCTTGGATTTGGGACAGTCTAACTATGGCTACACCTTC. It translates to CASSLDLGQSNYGYTF.

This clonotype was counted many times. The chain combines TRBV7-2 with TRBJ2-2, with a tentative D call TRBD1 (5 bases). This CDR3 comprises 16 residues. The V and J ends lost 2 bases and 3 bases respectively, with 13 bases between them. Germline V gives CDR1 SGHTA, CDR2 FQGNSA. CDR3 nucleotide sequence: TGTGCCAGCAGCTTAAGGGGTACTACCTACACCGGGGAGCTGTTTTTT. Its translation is CASSLRGTTYTGELFF.

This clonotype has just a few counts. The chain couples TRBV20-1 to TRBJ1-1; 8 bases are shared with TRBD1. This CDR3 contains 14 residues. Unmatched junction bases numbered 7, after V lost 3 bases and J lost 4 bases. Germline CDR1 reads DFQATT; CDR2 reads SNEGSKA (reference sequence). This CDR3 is CSASLPGGPTEAFF. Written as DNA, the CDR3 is TGCAGTGCTAGCTTGCCAGGGGGCCCCACTGAAGCTTTCTTT.

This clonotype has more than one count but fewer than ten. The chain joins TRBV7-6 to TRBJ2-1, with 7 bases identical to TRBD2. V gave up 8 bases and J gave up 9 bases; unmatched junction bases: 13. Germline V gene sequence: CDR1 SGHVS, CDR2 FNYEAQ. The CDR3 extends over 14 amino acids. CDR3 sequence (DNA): TGTGCCAGCGGTAAGCGAGCGGGGTACGGTGAGCAGTTCTTC. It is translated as CASGKRAGYGEQFF.

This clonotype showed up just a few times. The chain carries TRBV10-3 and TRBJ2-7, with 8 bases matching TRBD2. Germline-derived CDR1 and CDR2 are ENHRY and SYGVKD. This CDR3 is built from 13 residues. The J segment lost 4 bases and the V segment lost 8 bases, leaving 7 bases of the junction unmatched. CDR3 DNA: TGTGCCATCTTAGGCGGGGGGAAATACGAGCAGTACTTC. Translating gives CAILGGGKYEQYF.

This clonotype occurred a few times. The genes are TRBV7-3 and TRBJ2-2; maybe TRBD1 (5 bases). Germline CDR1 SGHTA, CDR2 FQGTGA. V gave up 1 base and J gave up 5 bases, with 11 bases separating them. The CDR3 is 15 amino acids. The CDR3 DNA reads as TGTGCCAGCAGCTTAAGGATGCAGGGTACCGGGGAGCTGTTTTTT. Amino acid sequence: CASSLRMQGTGELFF. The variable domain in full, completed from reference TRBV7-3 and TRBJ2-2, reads GAGVSQTPSNKVTEKGKYVELRCDPISGHTALYWYRQSLGQGPEFLIYFQGTGAADDSGLPNDRFFAVRPEGSVSTLKIQRTERGDSAVYLCASSLRMQGTGELFFGEGSRLTVL.

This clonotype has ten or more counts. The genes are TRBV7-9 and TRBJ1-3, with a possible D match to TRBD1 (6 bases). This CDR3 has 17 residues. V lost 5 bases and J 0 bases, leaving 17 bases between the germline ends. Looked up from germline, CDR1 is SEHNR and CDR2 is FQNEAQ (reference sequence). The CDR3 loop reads CASSGGGGLSSGNTIYF. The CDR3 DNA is TGTGCCAGCAGCGGAGGAGGGGGGCTGTCCTCTGGAAACACCATATATTTT. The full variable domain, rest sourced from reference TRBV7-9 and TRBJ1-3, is DTGVSQNPRHKITKRGQNVTFRCDPISEHNRLYWYRQTLGQGPEFLTYFQNEAQLEKSRLLSDRFSAERPKGSFSTLEIQRTEQGDSAMYLCASSGGGGLSSGNTIYFGEGSWLTVV.

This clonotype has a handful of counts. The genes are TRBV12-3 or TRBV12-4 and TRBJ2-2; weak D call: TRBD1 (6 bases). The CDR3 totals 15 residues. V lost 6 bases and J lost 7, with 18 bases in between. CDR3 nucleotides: TGTGCCAGCAGCCCACGACAGGTCCTAGACGGGGAGCTGTTTTTT. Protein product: CASSPRQVLDGELFF.

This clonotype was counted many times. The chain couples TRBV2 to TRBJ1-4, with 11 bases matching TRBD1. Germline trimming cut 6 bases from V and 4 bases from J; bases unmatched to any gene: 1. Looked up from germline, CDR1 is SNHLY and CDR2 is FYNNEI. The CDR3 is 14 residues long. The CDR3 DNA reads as TGTGCCAGCAGGGGGACAGGGGGTAATGAAAAACTGTTTTTT. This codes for CASRGTGGNEKLFF.

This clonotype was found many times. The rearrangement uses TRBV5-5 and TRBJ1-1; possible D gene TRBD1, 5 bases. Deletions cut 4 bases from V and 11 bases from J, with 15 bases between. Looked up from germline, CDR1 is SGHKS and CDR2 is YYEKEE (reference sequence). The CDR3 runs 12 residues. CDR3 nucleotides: TGTGCCAGCAGCCCGAGGGGCAGTGTGGCTTTCTTT. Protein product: CASSPRGSVAFF.